These 26 T cell receptor beta chains came from one sample sequenced in a study of T cells after yellow fever vaccination. TCRdb reanalysed the 5' RACE reads using MiXCR and keeps one entry per CDR3 protein. The data show hundreds of thousands of distinct CDR3 sequences, less than 25% seen once. The sample in question was PBMCs, obtained 21 days after the first yellow fever vaccination. These receptors all stem from a man aged 18 to 30 who received the YFV17D yellow fever vaccine.

This clonotype was recorded once. The genes are TRBV27 and TRBJ1-1, with 7 positions matching TRBD1. This CDR3 is built from 16 residues. The germline CDR1 and CDR2 sequences are MNHEY and SMNVEV (reference sequence). Unmatched junction bases numbered 12, after V lost 6 bases and J lost 2 bases. The CDR3 loop is CASSTSGQVKNTEAFF. CDR3 sequence (DNA): TGTGCCAGCAGCACTTCTGGACAGGTGAAAAACACTGAAGCTTTCTTT.

This clonotype was observed a handful of times. The J gene is TRBJ2-3, the V gene TRBV18; possibly TRBD1 or TRBD2 for D (5 bases each). CDR3 length: 15 residues. Between the trimmed V and J ends, which lost 3 bases and 3 bases, there was a span of 13 bases. Germline V gene sequence: CDR1 KGHSH, CDR2 LQKENI. The CDR3 sequence is CASSPQGEGTDTQYF. CDR3 DNA: TGTGCCAGCTCACCCCAGGGAGAGGGAACAGATACGCAGTATTTT.

The chain carries TRBV5-1 and TRBJ2-1; no reliable D call. The germline V gene has CDR1 SGHRS and CDR2 YFSETQ. The CDR3 has 15 amino acids. The germline V and J ends were trimmed by 4 bases and 8 bases, with 19 bases remaining between them. The CDR3 is CASSPSITPTDEQFF. The CDR3 nucleotides are TGCGCCAGCAGCCCTAGTATCACCCCCACGGATGAGCAGTTCTTC.

This clonotype was observed a handful of times. The V and J genes are TRBV7-2 and TRBJ2-3; D is unresolved. V was trimmed by 3 bases and J by 3 bases, leaving 13 bases between them. Germline V gives CDR1 SGHTA, CDR2 FQGNSA. CDR3 length: 15 residues. In DNA form, the CDR3 reads TGTGCCAGCAGCTTCAGTACTGGGTCGACAGATACGCAGTATTTT. This gives the protein CASSFSTGSTDTQYF.

The chain recombines TRBV5-1 with TRBJ2-1; 10 bases agree with TRBD2. Germline V gene lookup returns CDR1 SGHRS and CDR2 YFSETQ. This CDR3 is built from 16 residues. V shed 4 bases, J shed 0 bases, and the junction held 4 bases outside the gene matches. The CDR3 sequence is CASSPLAGDSYNEQFF. CDR3 in DNA: TGCGCCAGCAGCCCTCTAGCGGGGGACTCCTACAATGAGCAGTTCTTC.

The chain uses TRBV18 and TRBJ2-5; 7 bases are shared with TRBD1. The CDR3 contains 14 residues. Losses at the gene ends were 1 base for V and 4 bases for J; bases not matched to a gene: 3. The germline CDR1 and CDR2 sequences are KGHSH and LQKENI. CDR3 loop: CASSPQRGRETQYF. The CDR3 DNA reads as TGTGCCAGCTCACCACAAAGGGGGCGAGAGACCCAGTACTTC.

The V and J genes are TRBV6-5 and TRBJ1-2; 7 positions match TRBD1. Germline assignment: CDR1 MNHEY and CDR2 SVGAGI. This CDR3 comprises 17 residues. The J segment lost 4 bases and the V segment lost 0 bases, leaving 11 bases of the junction unmatched. This chain's CDR3 is CASSYSPPRQGVYGYTF. DNA of the CDR3: TGTGCCAGCAGTTACTCCCCTCCGAGACAGGGCGTCTATGGCTACACCTTC.

The table lists this clonotype with a few counts. The V and J genes are TRBV5-1 and TRBJ2-3, with D possibly matching TRBD2 (7 bases). Germline CDR1 and CDR2: SGHRS and YFSETQ. Between the trimmed V and J ends, which lost 4 bases and 6 bases, there was a span of 24 bases. This CDR3 spans 17 amino acids. CDR3 bases: TGCGCCAGCAGCGACCCACGCGGGCGGGGGCTAGGGGATACGCAGTATTTT. Translated: CASSDPRGRGLGDTQYF.

This clonotype was observed a few times. This chain connects TRBV5-1 to TRBJ2-5; D gene uncertain. The V and J ends lost 0 bases and 2 bases respectively, with 8 bases between them. Looked up from germline, CDR1 is SGHRS and CDR2 is YFSETQ. This CDR3 has 14 amino acids. The CDR3 is CASSLEAEQETQYF. Written as DNA, the CDR3 is TGCGCCAGCAGCTTGGAAGCAGAACAAGAGACCCAGTACTTC.

The V call is TRBV5-1, the J call TRBJ1-3; D gene ambiguous. V gave up 2 bases and J gave up 0 bases, with 9 bases separating them. The germline V gene has CDR1 SGHRS and CDR2 YFSETQ. This CDR3 is 15 amino acids long. DNA of the CDR3: TGCGCCAGCAGCTTAGTCGGACCCTCTGGAAACACCATATATTTT. Amino acids: CASSLVGPSGNTIYF. Together with reference TRBV5-1 and TRBJ1-3, the CDR3 gives the full variable domain: KAGVTQTPRYLIKTRGQQVTLSCSPISGHRSVSWYQQTPGQGLQFLFEYFSETQRNKGNFPGRFSGRQFSNSRSEMNVSTLELGDSALYLCASSLVGPSGNTIYFGEGSWLTVV.

This clonotype was found a few times. The chain has TRBV7-2 and TRBJ1-1, with D uncertain. The CDR3 loop spans 13 amino acids. Looked up from germline, CDR1 is SGHTA and CDR2 is FQGNSA. V was shortened by 6 bases and J by 1 base, with 9 bases between the two germline ends. CDR3 coding DNA: TGTGCCAGCAGAAAACCCCCGAACACTGAAGCTTTCTTT. It encodes CASRKPPNTEAFF.

The gene calls are TRBV4-3 and TRBJ1-4, with 7 positions matching TRBD1. V lost 1 base, J lost 8 bases, and 7 bases stayed unmatched. This CDR3 spans 15 amino acids. Germline V gene data show CDR1 as LGHNA and CDR2 as YSLEER. The CDR3 region has the DNA TGCGCCAGCAGCCAAGGGAGACAGGGACGGGAAAAACTGTTTTTT. Residues: CASSQGRQGREKLFF.

The J gene is TRBJ2-7, the V gene TRBV7-6; possible D gene TRBD1, 5 bases. V was shortened by 1 base and J by 2 bases, with 6 bases between the two germline ends. The CDR3 is 13 amino acids. Germline V gene sequence: CDR1 SGHVS, CDR2 FNYEAQ. CDR3 protein: CASSLETAYEQYF. CDR3 sequence (DNA): TGTGCCAGCAGCTTAGAGACAGCCTACGAGCAGTACTTC.

This clonotype turned up a few times. The chain has TRBV12-3 or TRBV12-4 and TRBJ2-5; weak D call: TRBD1 (6 bases). Trimming left V 5 bases short and J 1 base short, with 14 bases between. The CDR3 runs to 15 residues. For the CDR3, the DNA is TGTGCCAGCAGTCTCTACAGGGTTACCCAAGAGACCCAGTACTTC. This codes for CASSLYRVTQETQYF.

This clonotype was found many times. The chain employs TRBV4-1 and TRBJ2-2; the match to TRBD2 covers 8 bases. This CDR3 contains 15 residues. Trimming removed 4 bases from V and 7 bases from J; junction bases left unmatched: 8. CDR1 and CDR2 (germline): MGHRA, YSYEKL. CDR3 loop: CASSPRGGQGGELFF. CDR3 DNA: TGCGCCAGCAGCCCCCGGGGGGGCCAAGGCGGGGAGCTGTTTTTT.

The chain recombines TRBV5-1 with TRBJ2-7; TRBD2 agrees at 11 bases. The junction had 9 bases not matched to a gene; V was cut back by 0 bases and J by 4 bases. The CDR3 sequence is 17 residues long. Germline V gene data show CDR1 as SGHRS and CDR2 as YFSETQ. The CDR3 bases are TGCGCCAGCAGCTTGGGGCCTAGCGGGGGGTCTTATTACGAGCAGTACTTC. Translation: CASSLGPSGGSYYEQYF.

The gene calls are TRBV18 and TRBJ2-3, with TRBD1 as a possible D gene (6 bases). The CDR3 runs to 15 residues. The V gene's germline CDR1 is KGHSH and CDR2 LQKENI. V dropped 6 bases and J dropped 6 bases, with 19 bases sitting between them. CDR3 in DNA: TGTGCCAGCTCTAGACAGGCCCAGGGCGTGGATACGCAGTATTTT. The encoded protein is CASSRQAQGVDTQYF.

This clonotype was seen only a few times. The chain combines TRBV7-9 with TRBJ2-3; TRBD1 matches at 7 bases. The CDR3 runs to 15 residues. Germline assignment: CDR1 SEHNR and CDR2 FQNEAQ (reference sequence). The V gene end was trimmed by 5 bases and the J gene end by 1 base; junction bases not matched to a gene: 6. CDR3 sequence: CASSTGVLGTDTQYF. The CDR3 nucleotides read TGTGCCAGCAGCACAGGGGTCCTAGGCACAGATACGCAGTATTTT.

This clonotype was counted only a few times. This chain joins TRBV2 and TRBJ1-5; D unclear. The CDR3 spans 14 residues. V was shortened by 2 bases and J by 6 bases, with 11 bases between the two germline ends. The V gene's germline CDR1 is SNHLY and CDR2 FYNNEI. The CDR3 spells CASSEWQEGQPQHF. DNA of the CDR3: TGTGCCAGCAGTGAATGGCAGGAGGGTCAGCCCCAGCATTTT.

This chain connects TRBV15 to TRBJ2-7; D is uncertain. The germline V and J ends were trimmed by 1 base and 3 bases, with 1 base remaining between them. The CDR3 totals 11 residues. Per the germline V gene, CDR1 is LNHNV and CDR2 is YYDKDF (reference sequence). CDR3 region: CATSRGYEQYF. CDR3 bases: TGTGCCACCAGCAGAGGCTACGAGCAGTACTTC.

This clonotype came up many times. J is TRBJ2-2 and V is TRBV20-1; 8 bases fit TRBD2. CDR1 is DFQATT and CDR2 is SNEGSKA in the germline V gene (reference sequence). The CDR3 totals 15 residues. V shed 3 bases and J 0 bases; nucleotides not matched to a gene: 3. CDR3 loop: CSASRGGSNTGELFF. CDR3 bases: TGCAGTGCTAGCCGCGGGGGGTCGAACACCGGGGAGCTGTTTTTT.

This clonotype has more than one count but fewer than ten. The chain uses TRBV24-1 and TRBJ2-1, with D uncertain. Germline V gives CDR1 KGHDR, CDR2 SFDVKD. This CDR3 has 13 residues. The V gene lost 6 bases and the J gene lost 7 bases, with 12 bases spanning the gap. The CDR3 nucleotides read TGTGCCACCAGTAATGGACCCCTGAATGAGCAGTTCTTC. Translating gives CATSNGPLNEQFF.

The chain is built from TRBV18 and TRBJ1-1; D is possibly TRBD1 (5 bases). V shed 3 bases and J shed 4 bases, with 15 bases lying between them. Per the germline V gene, CDR1 is KGHSH and CDR2 is LQKENI. This CDR3 comprises 15 residues. CDR3 loop: CASSPVGRATTEAFF. CDR3 sequence (DNA): TGTGCCAGCTCACCTGTGGGGCGAGCGACCACTGAAGCTTTCTTT.

DNA for the CDR3: TGTGCCAGCGGGAGGTGGCGCGACCAAGAGACCCAGTACTTC. This codes for CASGRWRDQETQYF. The genes are TRBV7-2 and TRBJ2-5; possibly TRBD2 for D (6 bases). The CDR3 contains 14 residues. Germline lookup yields CDR1 SGHTA and CDR2 FQGNSA. V was cut by 8 bases and J by 0 bases, with 13 bases left in between.

The CDR3 spells CASSLGAGRGLLSSYNEQFF. The CDR3 DNA is TGCGCCAGCAGCTTGGGAGCGGGGCGCGGATTGTTGAGCTCCTACAATGAGCAGTTCTTC. The V and J genes are TRBV5-1 and TRBJ2-1; 7 positions agree with TRBD2. The CDR3 extends over 20 amino acids. J gave up 0 bases and V 0 bases, and 15 bases lay outside the gene matches. In germline, CDR1 is SGHRS, CDR2 YFSETQ.

This clonotype was counted ten times or more. The chain carries TRBV6-5 and TRBJ2-3; possible D gene TRBD1, 6 bases. The CDR3 is 14 residues long. CDR1 is MNHEY, CDR2 SVGAGI, per germline. Trimming shortened V by 1 base and J by 6 bases, and 11 bases separated the two germline ends. The CDR3 nucleotides read TGTGCCAGCAGTTACTACCAGGGGATGGATACGCAGTATTTT. This gives the protein CASSYYQGMDTQYF.